These 30 T cell receptor beta chains originate from one sample sequenced in a study of blood T cell dynamics during melanoma immunotherapy. Noted time point: week 3, after first cycle of checkpoint inhibitor. TCRdb's table, derived via immunoSEQ multiplex PCR, lists solely in-frame clones and lacks some. The table lists 5,400 or so clones, 84% of them singletons. Sequencing used blood, obtained from a patient treated with checkpoint blockade. Source of these receptors: a human donor with melanoma. Some clones in this sample may be carry-over from other donors' samples.

The chain is built from TRBV14 and TRBJ1-2; 7 nucleotides align to TRBD1. The V segment lost 0 bases and the J segment 7 bases; nucleotides outside the gene matches: 11. The CDR3 is 16 residues long. From germline, CDR1 is SGHDN and CDR2 FVKESK. CDR3 sequence reads: CASSQELGTAFSGYTF. The CDR3 bases are TGTGCCAGCAGCCAAGAGCTGGGGACAGCTTTCAGTGGCTACACCTTC.

V is TRBV25-1 and J is TRBJ2-1, with 9 bases aligning to TRBD1. V dropped 5 bases and J dropped 9; count of bases not matched to a gene: 11. The CDR3 is made up of 15 amino acids. CDR1 is MGHDK and CDR2 is SYGVNS in the germline V gene. CDR3 sequence (DNA): TGTGCCAGCAGTCCTCGACAGGGGGGAGAAGGTGAGCAGTTCTTC. Translating it yields CASSPRQGGEGEQFF.

The chain recombines TRBV12-5 with TRBJ1-5; D is uncertain. CDR1 and CDR2 from the germline V gene are LGHNT and FRNRAP. V lost 1 base and J 5 bases, leaving 6 bases between the germline ends. The CDR3 length is 13 residues. CDR3 in amino acids: CASGLGVDQPQHF. The CDR3 DNA reads as TGTGCTAGTGGTTTGGGGGTGGATCAGCCCCAGCATTTT.

CDR3 in amino acids: CASSLWGPLQPQHF. The CDR3 region has the DNA TGTGCCAGCAGCTTGTGGGGCCCCCTTCAGCCCCAGCATTTT. The V gene is TRBV5-6, the J gene TRBJ1-5, with D tentatively TRBD1 (5 bases). The CDR3 has 14 amino acids. Germline V CDR1 and CDR2: SGHDT, YYEEEE. The V end lost 1 base, the J end lost 6 bases, and 11 bases lay between the germline ends.

The chain recombines TRBV7-2 with TRBJ2-7, with TRBD2 as a possible D gene (6 bases). V lost 7 bases to trimming and J lost 3 bases, with 16 bases between them. This CDR3 is 14 amino acids long. Germline V gene lookup returns CDR1 SGHTA and CDR2 FQGNSA. This CDR3 reads CASNLGGMGYEQYF. In nucleotides, the CDR3 is TGTGCCAGCAACCTTGGCGGGATGGGCTACGAGCAGTACTTC.

The V gene is TRBV7-3, the J gene TRBJ2-6; D is unresolved. Trimming left V 0 bases short and J 5 bases short, with 8 bases between. The CDR3 runs 15 residues. The V gene's germline CDR1 is SGHTA and CDR2 FQGTGA. The CDR3 coding sequence is TGTGCCAGCAGCTTAACGGGCGGAAGGGCCAACGTCCTGACTTTC. It translates to CASSLTGGRANVLTF.

Sample share makes this clone large. The chain uses TRBV29-1 and TRBJ1-2, with D possibly TRBD1 on 6 matching bases. Germline V gene sequence: CDR1 SQVTM, CDR2 ANQGSEA. This CDR3 contains 14 residues. The ends were cut back, 4 bases at V and 4 bases at J, with 16 bases in the middle. The CDR3 nucleotides are TGCAGCGTTGTACAGGGAGAACGTATCTATGGCTACACCTTC. Translating it yields CSVVQGERIYGYTF.

The rearrangement uses TRBV28 and TRBJ1-5; the D is unclear. V was trimmed by 2 bases and J by 4 bases, leaving 9 bases between them. The CDR3 covers 14 residues. In germline, CDR1 is MDHEN, CDR2 SYDVKM. Written as DNA, the CDR3 is TGTGCCAGCAGTTTAACTCAGAGTAATCAGCCCCAGCATTTT. Translation gives CASSLTQSNQPQHF.

J is TRBJ2-5 and V is TRBV29-1, with 7 bases that match TRBD1. This CDR3 region has 12 residues. Trimming at V came to 7 bases and at J to 1 base, leaving 3 bases not matched to a gene. Germline V lookup: CDR1 SQVTM, CDR2 ANQGSEA. CDR3 DNA sequence: TGCAGCGCCGGGACAGCCCAAGAGACCCAGTACTTC. Its translation is CSAGTAQETQYF.

The sample holds one count of this clone. This chain links TRBV11-2 with TRBJ1-2, with TRBD1 as a possible D gene (5 bases). The V end was cut by 0 bases, the J end by 4 bases, with 18 bases between. The germline gives CDR1 SGHAT, CDR2 FQNNGV. This CDR3 has 17 residues. The CDR3 region is CASSLDGGGALGYGYTF. CDR3 coding DNA: TGTGCCAGCAGCTTAGATGGCGGTGGGGCCCTTGGCTATGGCTACACCTTC.

The V and J genes are TRBV28 and TRBJ2-7; no clear D gene. The germline CDR1 and CDR2 sequences are MDHEN and SYDVKM. The germline V and J ends were trimmed by 6 bases and 2 bases, with 17 bases remaining between them. The CDR3 totals 15 residues. The CDR3 is CASSSPGRATYEQYF. Written as DNA, the CDR3 is TGTGCCAGCAGCTCTCCCGGTCGGGCCACCTACGAGCAGTACTTC.

This chain joins TRBV7-2 and TRBJ2-3; D perhaps matches TRBD2 (5 bases). This CDR3 is 14 amino acids long. V lost 4 bases and J 3 bases, leaving 11 bases between the germline ends. Germline V gene data show CDR1 as SGHTA and CDR2 as FQGNSA. DNA of the CDR3: TGTGCCAGCAGCTACCGTGGAGGAACAGATACGCAGTATTTT. Its translation is CASSYRGGTDTQYF.

This clone was counted a few times. The chain carries TRBV5-8 and TRBJ1-1; no firm D call. The V gene's germline CDR1 is SGHTS and CDR2 YDEGEE. The CDR3 has 13 amino acids. Trimming stripped 2 bases from V and 4 bases from J, with 9 bases between. CDR3 nucleotides: TGTGCCAGCAGCTTAAATGAGCCCACTGAAGCTTTCTTT. Translating it yields CASSLNEPTEAFF.

The gene calls are TRBV19 and TRBJ1-4; 9 bases align to TRBD1. This CDR3 has 14 residues. J lost 11 bases, V lost 7 bases, and 11 bases had no gene match. Germline V gene data show CDR1 as LNHDA and CDR2 as SQIVND (reference sequence). CDR3 nucleotides: TGTGCCAGTAAACTCGGGGGACAGGGTTCTAAACTGTTTTTT. Amino acids: CASKLGGQGSKLFF.

The gene calls are TRBV11-2 and TRBJ1-1; weak D call: TRBD1 (6 bases). V was clipped by 5 bases and J by 5 bases, with 15 bases between them. The length of the CDR3 is 14 residues. From germline, CDR1 is SGHAT and CDR2 FQNNGV. As DNA, the CDR3 is TGTGCCAGCAGCCTTGGACAGTCAGGGACTGAAGCTTTCTTT. It specifies CASSLGQSGTEAFF.

The chain employs TRBV2 and TRBJ1-2, with TRBD1 identical over 7 bases. Per the germline V gene, CDR1 is SNHLY and CDR2 is FYNNEI. The CDR3 is 15 residues long. The V and J ends lost 5 bases and 7 bases, in that order; junction bases with no gene match: 13. In DNA form, the CDR3 reads TGTGCCAGCAGTCCGACAGGGTTCGCCCTTTTTGGCTACACCTTC. Translating it yields CASSPTGFALFGYTF.

The chain recombines TRBV7-8 with TRBJ2-2; a weak D match, TRBD1 (6 bases). The germline V gene has CDR1 SGHVS and CDR2 FQNEAQ. The CDR3 contains 16 residues. V lost 6 bases and J lost 1, with 15 bases in between. CDR3: CASSSSSRGNTGELFF. DNA for the CDR3: TGTGCCAGCAGTTCATCCAGCAGGGGGAACACCGGGGAGCTGTTTTTT.

This clone was recorded a few times. An end of the junction differs from the germline gene, which may be a read error. The CDR3 is CASSDQSSEQYF. CDR3 DNA: TGCGCCAGCAGTGATCAGTCCTCCGAGCAGTACTTC. This rearrangement joins TRBV10-1 to TRBJ2-7; no reliable D call. Germline lookup yields CDR1 WNHNN and CDR2 SYGVQD (reference sequence). This CDR3 has 12 residues.

By sample share, this clone is large. This rearrangement joins TRBV10-1 to TRBJ2-7; maybe TRBD1 (5 bases). The germline CDR1 and CDR2 sequences are WNHNN and SYGVQD (reference sequence). With 3 bases removed from V and 1 base from J, the gap between germline ends came to 10 bases. This CDR3 spans 14 amino acids. CDR3 nucleotides: TGCGCCAGCAGTGATGAACAGGAATCCTACGAGCAGTACTTC. Translated: CASSDEQESYEQYF.

This chain connects TRBV28 to TRBJ2-5; 7 nucleotides line up with TRBD2. The germline CDR1 and CDR2 sequences are MDHEN and SYDVKM. With 6 bases clipped from V and 3 bases from J, the junction kept 13 bases outside the gene matches. The CDR3 sequence is 16 residues long. In nucleotides, the CDR3 is TGTGCCAGCAGCTCCCTGGCAGCGGGGACCAAAGAGACCCAGTACTTC. Translation: CASSSLAAGTKETQYF.

The gene calls are TRBV5-1 and TRBJ2-1; D is tentatively TRBD1 or TRBD2 (5 bases each). V lost 0 bases and J lost 6, with 7 bases in between. Germline lookup yields CDR1 SGHRS and CDR2 YFSETQ. This CDR3 has 13 residues. CDR3 DNA sequence: TGCGCCAGCAGCTTGGAGGGGAGCAATGAGCAGTTCTTC. Translating it yields CASSLEGSNEQFF.

The chain has TRBV6-6 and TRBJ1-2; 10 positions match TRBD1. This CDR3 is built from 15 residues. The ends lost 5 bases at V and 2 bases at J; junction bases unmatched: 5. The germline V gene encodes CDR1 MNHNY and CDR2 SVGAGI (reference sequence). CDR3 region: CASSRGQGTNYGYTF. Written as DNA, the CDR3 is TGTGCCAGCAGTAGGGGACAGGGGACGAACTATGGCTACACCTTC.

V and J are TRBV29-1 and TRBJ1-1; D is uncertain. The ends were cut back, 0 bases at V and 10 bases at J, with 3 bases in the middle. This CDR3 contains 9 residues. Germline values: CDR1 SQVTM, CDR2 ANQGSEA. CDR3 region: CSVEEGAFF. CDR3 in DNA: TGCAGCGTTGAAGAGGGAGCTTTCTTT.

The chain recombines TRBV5-4 with TRBJ2-1, with a tentative D call TRBD1 (5 bases). Germline CDR1 and CDR2: SGHNT and YYREEE (reference sequence). The CDR3 loop spans 14 amino acids. The germline V and J ends were trimmed by 6 bases and 0 bases, with 10 bases remaining between them. The DNA of the CDR3 is TGTGCCAGCACAGACAGAATCTCCTACAATGAGCAGTTCTTC. Translated, it gives CASTDRISYNEQFF.

This chain connects TRBV18 to TRBJ1-1; no reliable D call. The germline V gene encodes CDR1 KGHSH and CDR2 LQKENI. V was clipped by 2 bases and J by 2 bases, with 15 bases between them. The CDR3 contains 16 residues. The DNA for the CDR3 is TGTGCCAGCTCACCAAACATTGCGGGCGTAAACACTGAAGCTTTCTTT. As protein: CASSPNIAGVNTEAFF.

The chain uses TRBV28 and TRBJ2-7, with a weak D call TRBD2 (6 bases). Germline V gene lookup returns CDR1 MDHEN and CDR2 SYDVKM. The V and J ends lost 7 bases and 4 bases respectively, with 17 bases between them. The CDR3 sequence is 14 residues long. As DNA, the CDR3 is TGTGCCAGCAAGCGGGCGCCGGCGGGTTACGAGCAGTACTTC. Translation: CASKRAPAGYEQYF.

The chain links TRBV5-1 to TRBJ2-5; 13 nucleotides match TRBD2. With 4 bases clipped from V and 5 bases from J, the junction kept 5 bases outside the gene matches. This CDR3 contains 15 residues. Germline-derived CDR1 and CDR2 are SGHRS and YFSETQ. The CDR3 DNA follows: TGCGCCAGCAGCGCGACTAGCGGGGGGCCGGAGACCCAGTACTTC. This codes for CASSATSGGPETQYF.

The genes are TRBV4-2 and TRBJ1-2; a possible D gene is TRBD1 (6 bases). The CDR3 has 15 amino acids. Per germline, CDR1 LGHNA and CDR2 YNFKEQ. V lost 0 bases, J lost 7 bases, and 15 bases lay in between. CDR3 residues: CASSQDFTGRIGYTF. CDR3 in DNA: TGTGCCAGCAGCCAAGACTTTACAGGGCGGATTGGCTACACCTTC.

This chain links TRBV6-5 with TRBJ2-3, with 10 nucleotides matching TRBD2. This CDR3 comprises 16 residues. Trimming took 0 bases from V and 6 from J; bases not matched to a gene: 6. Germline CDR1 reads MNHEY; CDR2 reads SVGAGI. The CDR3 here is CASSYSASGGRDTQYF. CDR3 DNA: TGTGCCAGCAGTTACTCGGCTAGCGGGGGTCGGGATACGCAGTATTTT.

This clone was counted a few times. The chain has TRBV7-9 and TRBJ2-7; a weak D match, TRBD2 (6 bases). The V end lost 3 bases, the J end lost 1 base, and 10 bases lay between the germline ends. The CDR3 extends over 14 amino acids. Germline assignment: CDR1 SEHNR and CDR2 FQNEAQ (reference sequence). The CDR3 DNA sequence: TGTGCCAGCAGCTTGGGGACTGTATCCTACGAGCAGTACTTC. It translates to CASSLGTVSYEQYF. Using reference TRBV7-9 and TRBJ2-7 for the parts outside the CDR3, the full variable domain is DTGVSQNPRHKITKRGQNVTFRCDPISEHNRLYWYRQTLGQGPEFLTYFQNEAQLEKSRLLSDRFSAERPKGSFSTLEIQRTEQGDSAMYLCASSLGTVSYEQYFGPGTRLTVT.